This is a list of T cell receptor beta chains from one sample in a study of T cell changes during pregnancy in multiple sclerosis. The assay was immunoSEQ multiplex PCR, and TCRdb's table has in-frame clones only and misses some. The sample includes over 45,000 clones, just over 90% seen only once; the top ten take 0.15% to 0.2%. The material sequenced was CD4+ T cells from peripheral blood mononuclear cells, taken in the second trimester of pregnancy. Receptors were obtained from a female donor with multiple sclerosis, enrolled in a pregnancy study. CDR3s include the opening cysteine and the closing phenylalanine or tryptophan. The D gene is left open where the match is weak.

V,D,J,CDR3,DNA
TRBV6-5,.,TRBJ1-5,CASSPGQIGNQPQHF,TGTGCCAGCAGTCCCGGACAGATCGGCAATCAGCCCCAGCATTTT
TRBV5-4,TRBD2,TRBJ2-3,CASSLGLAPDTQYF,TGTGCCAGCAGCTTGGGACTAGCCCCAGATACGCAGTATTTT
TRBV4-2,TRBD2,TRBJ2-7,CASSVQAGGPGASYEQYF,TGTGCCAGCAGCGTGCAAGCGGGAGGGCCTGGGGCCTCCTACGAGCAGTACTTC
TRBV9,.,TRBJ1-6,CASSVDSSYNSPLHF,TGTGCCAGCAGCGTAGACAGCTCCTATAATTCACCCCTCCACTTT
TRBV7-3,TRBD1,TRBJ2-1,CASSLGQAGGNEQFF,TGTGCCAGCAGCTTAGGACAGGCTGGAGGCAATGAGCAGTTCTTC
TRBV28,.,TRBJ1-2,CASSKGDSYTF,TGTGCCAGCAGCAAAGGGGACAGCTACACCTTC
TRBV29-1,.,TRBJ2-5,CSVGSGETQYF,TGCAGCGTTGGTTCCGGAGAGACCCAGTACTTC
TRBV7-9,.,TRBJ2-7,CASSLDGGQGSEQYF,TGTGCCAGCAGCTTAGACGGGGGGCAAGGGAGCGAGCAGTACTTC
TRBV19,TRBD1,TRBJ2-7,CASSILGQGRSYEQYF,TGTGCCAGTAGTATATTGGGACAGGGAAGGTCCTACGAGCAGTACTTC
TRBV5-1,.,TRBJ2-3,CASSLVGDTQYF,TGCGCCAGCAGCTTGGTCGGTGATACGCAGTATTTT
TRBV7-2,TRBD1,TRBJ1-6,CASSLGPGGQTYNSPLHF,TGTGCCAGCAGCTTAGGTCCCGGGGGACAGACCTATAATTCACCCCTCCACTTT
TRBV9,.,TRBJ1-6,CASSVGTAYNSPLHF,TGTGCCAGCAGCGTAGGAACAGCCTATAATTCACCCCTCCACTTT
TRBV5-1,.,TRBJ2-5,CASRPTEIETQYF,TGCGCCAGCAGACCGACTGAAATAGAGACCCAGTACTTC